Listed below are T cell receptor beta chains from one sample, sequenced in a study of blood T cell repertoires in COVID-19. Measured with immunoSEQ multiplex PCR; TCRdb has only the in-frame clones, and not every one. Here the sample spans around 60,000 clones, about nine tenths being singletons. Sequencing input: peripheral blood. These receptors all come from a woman of 80 years or more with acute or convalescent COVID-19. The CDR3 runs from the conserved cysteine through the conserved F or W. A D gene is named only where the DNA matches it firmly. Some rows have no size entry. The others give once, few or many, or a class for an expanded clone.

NA,TRBJ1-1,TRBV7-3,TRBD1,TGTGCCAGCAGCACGCAACAGGGGGGGAGCACTGAAGCTTTCTTT,CASSTQQGGSTEAFF
NA,TRBJ2-5,TRBV28,NA,TGTGCCAGCAGTTTATTTGGACAGGGAGGGGAGACCCAGTACTTC,CASSLFGQGGETQYF
NA,TRBJ1-5,TRBV5-8,NA,TGTGCCAGCAGTCAGGGGTTCTTAAATCAGCCCCAGCATTTT,CASSQGFLNQPQHF
NA,TRBJ1-2,TRBV19,NA,TGTGCCAGTAGTTCCCAGGGCGGCTATGGCTACACCTTC,CASSSQGGYGYTF
few,TRBJ1-5,TRBV4-2,TRBD1,TGTGCCAGCAGCCAAGATCCCACAGGGGTATGGCAGCCCCAGCATTTT,CASSQDPTGVWQPQHF
NA,TRBJ1-5,TRBV6-5,TRBD1,TGTGCCAGCGAGGCAGGGGGAAATCAGCCCCAGCATTTT,CASEAGGNQPQHF
NA,TRBJ1-1,TRBV7-9,NA,TGTGCCAGCGCACCTACGGGGGGGATGAACACTGAAGCTTTCTTT,CASAPTGGMNTEAFF
NA,TRBJ2-1,TRBV5-5,NA,TGTGCCAGCAGCCCCTCCCCCCCCGCGGGAACCGTCAAGGAGCAGTTCTTC,CASSPSPPAGTVKEQFF
NA,TRBJ1-2,TRBV9,NA,TGTGCCAGCAGCGTGTCCCCGGACTATGGCTACACCTTC,CASSVSPDYGYTF
NA,TRBJ2-3,TRBV24-1,NA,TGTGCCACCAGCTCCAAACAGGGTCAGGCAGATACGCAGTATTTT,CATSSKQGQADTQYF
NA,TRBJ2-7,TRBV28,NA,TGTGCCAGCAGTCAAGCCCCGTCCTACGAGCAGTACTTC,CASSQAPSYEQYF
NA,TRBJ1-1,TRBV19,NA,TGTGCCAGTAGTATCCAACAGGGTCACACTGAAGCTTTCTTT,CASSIQQGHTEAFF
NA,TRBJ1-1,TRBV7-3,NA,TGTGCCAGCAGCTTATTCGAAGCCACTGAAGCTTTCTTT,CASSLFEATEAFF
NA,TRBJ1-2,TRBV5-6,TRBD1,TGTGCCAGCAACTTACAGGGGACGGGCTACACCTTC,CASNLQGTGYTF
NA,TRBJ1-2,TRBV19,NA,TGTGCCAGTAACGACCTCGACTGGAACTATGGCTACACCTTC,CASNDLDWNYGYTF
NA,TRBJ1-2,TRBV19,NA,TGTGCCAGTAGGGCGCGGGAAGCGGGGGGCTACACCTTC,CASRAREAGGYTF
NA,TRBJ2-5,TRBV5-1,NA,TGCGCCAGCAGTCTAAAGCGCCCCGGAAACCAGTACTTC,CASSLKRPGNQYF
NA,TRBJ2-1,TRBV19,NA,TGTGCCAGTAGCACCGGCCGGGAGAGGTACAATGAGCAGTTCTTC,CASSTGRERYNEQFF
NA,TRBJ2-3,TRBV4-2,TRBD2,TGTGCCAGCAGCCAACCCGGGTCACTAGCGGGGGTAGATACGCAGTATTTT,CASSQPGSLAGVDTQYF
NA,TRBJ1-1,TRBV27,NA,TGTGCCAGCAGTCTTTGGAGTCGGGGGGACACTGAAGCTTTCTTT,CASSLWSRGDTEAFF
NA,TRBJ2-5,TRBV5-6,TRBD2,TGTGCCAGCAGCTTGGGTCTTAGCGGGGTCCTAAAGTACTTC,CASSLGLSGVLKYF
NA,TRBJ2-7,TRBV5-5,NA,TGTGCCAGCAGCTTAACAGGATACGAGCAGTACTTC,CASSLTGYEQYF
NA,TRBJ2-2,TRBV24-1,NA,TGTGCCACCAGTGATTTACAGACCGGGAGCACCGGGGAGCTGTTTTTT,CATSDLQTGSTGELFF
few,TRBJ1-2,TRBV4-2,TRBD1,TGTGCCAGCAGTCGCCTTGAGTCAGGGGGGTTTTCTGGCTACACCTTC,CASSRLESGGFSGYTF
once,TRBJ1-2,TRBV28,NA,TGTGCCAGCAGTTCGGGGTATAGCTATGGCTACACCTTC,CASSSGYSYGYTF
NA,TRBJ1-4,TRBV2,NA,TGTGCCAGCAGTTCAAGACAGGAGCTTAATGAAAAACTGTTTTTT,CASSSRQELNEKLFF
NA,TRBJ1-1,TRBV11-2,NA,TGTGCCAGCAGCTGGGGGAGGGGCACTGAAGCTTTCTTT,CASSWGRGTEAFF
NA,TRBJ2-4,TRBV4-2,NA,TGTGCCAGCAGCCAAGATCGACAGGACCTACTGATTCAGTACTTC,CASSQDRQDLLIQYF
NA,TRBJ1-1,TRBV18,TRBD1,TGTGCCAGCTCGAGGGACAGCCGAATGAACACTGAAGCTTTCTTT,CASSRDSRMNTEAFF
NA,TRBJ2-1,TRBV30,TRBD2,TGTGCCTGGAGTGTAAGGACTAGGACCTACAATGAGCAGTTCTTC,CAWSVRTRTYNEQFF
NA,TRBJ2-1,TRBV2,TRBD1,TGTGCCAGCAGTGGAGGACAGGGTCAGGTTGAGCAGTTCTTC,CASSGGQGQVEQFF
NA,TRBJ1-1,TRBV5-5,NA,TGTGCCAGCACCCCCGCCCCCCGCCCAGGCACTGAAGCTTTCTTT,CASTPAPRPGTEAFF
NA,TRBJ2-7,TRBV11-2,NA,TGTGCCAGCAGCTTTAAAGGGGATTCTCAGTACTTC,CASSFKGDSQYF
NA,TRBJ1-2,TRBV27,TRBD1,TGTGCCAGCAGCCCGATCGGACAGGGGGCGGGTAACTATGGCTACACCTTC,CASSPIGQGAGNYGYTF
NA,TRBJ1-6,TRBV30,TRBD1,TGTGCCTGGAGTCCAGGACAGGGCTATTCACCCCTCCACTTT,CAWSPGQGYSPLHF
NA,TRBJ2-7,TRBV2,TRBD1,TGTGCCAGCAGCGACAGGGCCACCTACGAGCAGTACTTC,CASSDRATYEQYF
few,TRBJ1-5,TRBV19,TRBD1,TGTGCCAGTACCCCCTGGACAGGGTCGAATCAGCCCCAGCATTTT,CASTPWTGSNQPQHF
NA,TRBJ2-1,TRBV7-7,NA,TGTGCCAGCAGCTTAATGGTGACCCGCAGGGATGAGCAGTTCTTC,CASSLMVTRRDEQFF
NA,TRBJ2-1,TRBV6-6,NA,TGTGCCAGCAGAGAACAGACTAAGCAGTTCTTC,CASREQTKQFF
once,TRBJ2-5,TRBV5-5,TRBD1,TGTGCCAGCAGCTTGGAGGGGGCGCGGGAGACCCAGTACTTC,CASSLEGARETQYF
NA,TRBJ2-7,TRBV6-5,TRBD1,TGTGCCAGCAGTTACAATAGACAGGGGGCGTTCTACGAGCAGTACTTC,CASSYNRQGAFYEQYF
NA,TRBJ2-5,TRBV11-2,TRBD2,TGTGCCAGCAGCCTAGGGGCGGGAGGCGTTGTGGAGACCCAGTACTTC,CASSLGAGGVVETQYF
NA,TRBJ2-2,TRBV28,NA,TGTGCCAGCAGCCGCCATGGGAGTGCCGGGGAGCTGTTTTTT,CASSRHGSAGELFF
NA,TRBJ2-2,TRBV6-1,TRBD1,TGTGCCAGCGGTGACAGGGGGAACACCGGGGAGCTGTTTTTT,CASGDRGNTGELFF
NA,TRBJ1-2,TRBV11-2,TRBD1,TGTGCCAGCAGCTTAACAGGGGGCGCGTCTGGCTACACCTTC,CASSLTGGASGYTF
NA,TRBJ2-3,TRBV19,TRBD2,TGTGCCAGTAGTATCTCGCTAGCGGGAGGTCCAGATACGCAGTATTTT,CASSISLAGGPDTQYF
NA,TRBJ1-5,TRBV19,NA,TGTGCCAGTAGTATAGCTTCCAACTCCAATCAGCCCCAGCATTTT,CASSIASNSNQPQHF
NA,TRBJ2-7,TRBV19,NA,TGTGCCAGTAGCGGGTTCATCTCCTACGAGCAGTACTTC,CASSGFISYEQYF
NA,TRBJ1-2,TRBV3-1/TRBV3-2,NA,TGTGCCAGCAGCCAAGGGGACACTCAAAACTATGGCTACACCTTC,CASSQGDTQNYGYTF